This T cell receptor (beta chain) was captured by sequencing in a study of T cell responses to AZD1222 COVID-19 vaccine. Study background: Second doses were pooled across both intervals (about 4 or about 12 weeks).

Findings of the study overall: None of the repertoires were sampled until the peak T cell response had passed. After two AZD1222 doses, spike-specific TCR breadth and depth rose versus day 0.

With regard to this clone: Its antigen is unknown.

Profiled with immunoSEQ multiplex PCR; TCRdb holds only in-frame clones, not every one. In the table there are approximately 170,000 clones, more than 85% of which are singletons. The V segment lost 3 bases and the J segment 5 bases; nucleotides outside the gene matches: 10. Germline CDR1 and CDR2: MGHRA and YSYEKL. The CDR3 consists of 17 residues. The chain is built from TRBV4-1 and TRBJ2-1, with 10 bases lining up with TRBD2. This sequence was found in an adult in good health. This material consisted of peripheral blood, taken on day 0 of AZD1222 vaccination. The CDR3 nucleotides read TGCGCCAGCAGCCAGGTACTGGGACTAGCGTCTGACAATGAGCAGTTCTTC. It is translated as CASSQVLGLASDNEQFF.